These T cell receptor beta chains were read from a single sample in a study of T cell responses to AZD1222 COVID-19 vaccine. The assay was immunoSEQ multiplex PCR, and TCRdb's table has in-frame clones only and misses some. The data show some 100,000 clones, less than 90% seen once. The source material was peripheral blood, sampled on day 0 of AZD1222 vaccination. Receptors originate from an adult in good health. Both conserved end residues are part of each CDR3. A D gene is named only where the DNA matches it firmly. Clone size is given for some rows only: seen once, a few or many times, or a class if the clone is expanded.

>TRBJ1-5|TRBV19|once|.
TGTGCCAGTAGTATTACCGTAAATCAGCCCCAGCATTTT
CASSITVNQPQHF
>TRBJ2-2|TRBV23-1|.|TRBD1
TGCGCCAGCAGTCAATCGATTGGGAAACTAAGGACAGGGCTCACCGGGGAGCTGTTTTTT
CASSQSIGKLRTGLTGELFF
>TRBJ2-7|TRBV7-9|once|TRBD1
TGTGCCAGCAGCTCCCGGACAGGGGACTACGAGCAGTACTTC
CASSSRTGDYEQYF
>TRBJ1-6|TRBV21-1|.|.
TGTGCCAGCAGCAAAGGAACAGGGAACAATTCACCCCTCCACTTT
CASSKGTGNNSPLHF
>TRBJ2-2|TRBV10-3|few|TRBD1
TGTGCCATCAGTGACTACAGGGGCGCCGGGGAGCTGTTTTTT
CAISDYRGAGELFF
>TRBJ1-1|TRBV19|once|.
TGTGCCAGTAGTCAAGGGACCCAAGGGGGGACTGAAGCTTTCTTT
CASSQGTQGGTEAFF
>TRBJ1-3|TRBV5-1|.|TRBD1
TGCGCCAGCAGCCCGGGACAGGGGGCAGGTGGAAACACCATATATTTT
CASSPGQGAGGNTIYF
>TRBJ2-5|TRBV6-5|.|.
TGTGCCAGCAGTTACTGGGGGACGGCCAGACAAGAGACCCAGTACTTC
CASSYWGTARQETQYF
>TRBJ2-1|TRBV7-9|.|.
TGTGCCAGCAGCTCCGTGATTGAGCAGTTCTTC
CASSSVIEQFF
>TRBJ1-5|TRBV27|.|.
TGTGCCAGCAGTTTGATTCTAGGGGATCAGCCCCAGCATTTT
CASSLILGDQPQHF
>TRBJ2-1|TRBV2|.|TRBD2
TGTGCCAGCAGGAGTAGCGGGAGCGGTGAGCAGTTCTTC
CASRSSGSGEQFF
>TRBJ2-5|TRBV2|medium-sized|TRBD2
TGTGCCAGCGAACTAGCGGGAGAGACCCAGTACTTC
CASELAGETQYF
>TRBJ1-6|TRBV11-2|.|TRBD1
TGTGCCAGCAGCACTCGGACAGGGCCGAGCTCCTATAATTCACCCCTCCACTTT
CASSTRTGPSSYNSPLHF
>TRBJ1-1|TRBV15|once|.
TGTGCCACCAGCAGAGAGATGACAGTGCGCGCTGAAGCTTTCTTT
CATSREMTVRAEAFF
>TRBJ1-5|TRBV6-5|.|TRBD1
TGTGCCAGCAGTCCACAGGGGAGCAATCAGCCCCAGCATTTT
CASSPQGSNQPQHF
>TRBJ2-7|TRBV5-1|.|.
TGCGCCAGCAGCCCCGGGGCCAGGATAGGCGAGCAGTACTTC
CASSPGARIGEQYF
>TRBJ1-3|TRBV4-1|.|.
TGCGCCAGCAGCCCGGGGCCTGCATCTGGAAACACCATATATTTT
CASSPGPASGNTIYF
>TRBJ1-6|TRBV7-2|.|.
TGTGCCAGCAAAATCCCCCAATTCAATTCACCCCTCCACTTT
CASKIPQFNSPLHF
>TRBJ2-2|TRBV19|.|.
TGTGCCAGTAGGGGGTGGTCGGACACCGGGGAGCTGTTTTTT
CASRGWSDTGELFF
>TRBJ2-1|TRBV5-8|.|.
TGTGCCAGCAGCTTGCCTTATGAGCAGTTCTTC
CASSLPYEQFF
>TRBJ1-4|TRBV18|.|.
TGTGCCAGCTCACCCACACAGGGAGTCAATGAAAAACTGTTTTTT
CASSPTQGVNEKLFF
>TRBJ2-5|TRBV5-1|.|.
TGCGCCAGCAGCCCTGAGGGCGGTACGTGGGAGACCCAGTACTTC
CASSPEGGTWETQYF
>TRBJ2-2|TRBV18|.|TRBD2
TGTGCCAGCTCACCACAGCAAGCGGGGGGAACGAACACCGGGGAGCTGTTTTTT
CASSPQQAGGTNTGELFF
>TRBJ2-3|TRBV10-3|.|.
TGTGCCATCAGTGAGCGTATCAGGGACCCTGCAGATACGCAGTATTTT
CAISERIRDPADTQYF
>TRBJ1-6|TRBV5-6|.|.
TGTGCCAGCAGCCCGGACGGCGGCGGATCACCCCTCCACTTT
CASSPDGGGSPLHF
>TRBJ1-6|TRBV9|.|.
TGTGCCAGCAGCGTTGGGCAGGGACTTACACCCCTCCACTTT
CASSVGQGLTPLHF
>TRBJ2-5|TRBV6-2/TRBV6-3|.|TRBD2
TGTGCCAGCAGTTACCAGGGACTAGCGAGGGAGACCCAGTACTTC
CASSYQGLARETQYF
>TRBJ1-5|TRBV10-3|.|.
TGTGCCATCAGTGGACAGAACAATCAGCCCCAGCATTTT
CAISGQNNQPQHF
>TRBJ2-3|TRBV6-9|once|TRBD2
TGTGCCAGCAGTTGTTGCCCAGGGGAAGGACTAGCGGCCCCGAATAGCACAGATACGCAGTATTTT
CASSCCPGEGLAAPNSTDTQYF
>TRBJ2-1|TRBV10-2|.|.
TGCGCCAGCCAGCGAGGAGGAGCTCTAAATGAGCAGTTCTTC
CASQRGGALNEQFF
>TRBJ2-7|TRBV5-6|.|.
TGTGCCAGCAGCTTGGTCGCGGGGTTGAGGGAGCAGTACTTC
CASSLVAGLREQYF